Sequencing of this TCR beta chain was carried out in a study of CD8 T cells in Susac syndrome. Notes on the study in general: It was acknowledged in the study that its TCR sequencing and HLA analysis involved a relatively small number of individuals.

The CDR3 has 16 residues. V lost 3 bases and J 4 bases, leaving 19 bases between the germline ends. Germline-derived CDR1 and CDR2 are SGDLS and YYNGEE. Negative isolation yielded the CD8+ and CD4+ T cells, while FACS enriched the TEMRA cells. Reverse transcription used about 0.5 to 1 ug RNA and random hexamers. MiXCR, run by TCRdb on the immunoSEQ multiplex PCR reads, gives a single entry per CDR3 protein. The table lists roughly 110,000 distinct CDR3 sequences, 85% to 95% of them singletons. To note about this clonotype: Antigen unknown.

The V gene is TRBV9, the J gene TRBJ1-2, with D possibly TRBD1 on 6 matching bases. What was sequenced was CD8+ T cells from PBMCs. The TCR was taken from a human donor in good health. The CDR3 nucleotides read TGTGCCAGCAGCGGGGGAATGGGGGGGCAGCCCTATGGCTACACCTTC. Amino acids: CASSGGMGGQPYGYTF.